Below, 28 T cell receptor beta chains from the same sample are listed, as sequenced in a study of blood T cell repertoires in COVID-19. This table comes from immunoSEQ multiplex PCR, and its TCRdb copy is limited to in-frame clones, with some not included. The sample consists of roughly 260,000 clones, around 90% of them appearing once. The specimen sequenced was PBMCs or T cells enriched from blood (not recorded which). The receptors derive from a human donor in a cohort exposed to, infected with or recovered from COVID-19 (not recorded which). The donor label of this sample is uncertain.

V is TRBV7-9 and J is TRBJ2-3; TRBD1 matches 8 bases. Germline V gene lookup returns CDR1 SEHNR and CDR2 FQNEAQ (reference sequence). There are 13 residues in the CDR3. V trimming: 6 bases; J trimming: 9 bases; junction bases outside the gene matches: 8. CDR3 residues: CASSEAGGVTQYF. DNA for the CDR3: TGTGCCAGCAGTGAGGCAGGGGGCGTGACGCAGTATTTT.

V is TRBV27 and J is TRBJ2-2, with 7 bases fitting TRBD1. The ends lost 5 bases at V and 5 bases at J; junction bases unmatched: 5. Germline V CDR1 and CDR2: MNHEY, SMNVEV (reference sequence). CDR3 length: 14 amino acids. CDR3 residues: CASSRDRQTGELFF. The CDR3 DNA follows: TGTGCCAGCAGTCGGGACAGACAAACCGGGGAGCTGTTTTTT.

This clone was counted once. The J gene is TRBJ1-2, the V gene TRBV3-1 (or the pseudogene TRBV3-2); 7 positions match TRBD1. CDR1 and CDR2 (germline): LGHDT, YNNKEL (reference sequence). This CDR3 has 18 amino acids. V gave up 0 bases and J gave up 4 bases; unmatched junction bases: 14. The CDR3 spells CASSQDGTDRASSYGYTF. In nucleotides, the CDR3 is TGTGCCAGCAGCCAAGATGGAACAGACAGGGCTAGTTCCTATGGCTACACCTTC.

This chain uses TRBV14 with TRBJ1-2; 8 bases align to TRBD1. Germline CDR1 is SGHDN and CDR2 is FVKESK. V lost 2 bases to trimming and J lost 4 bases; unmatched junction nucleotides: 9. The CDR3 covers 16 residues. The CDR3 loop reads CASSQPIGQGAYGYTF. The CDR3 coding sequence is TGTGCCAGCAGCCAACCTATCGGACAGGGCGCCTATGGCTACACCTTC.

This clone came up once. This rearrangement joins TRBV4-1 to TRBJ1-1; TRBD1 agrees at 7 bases. Germline assignment: CDR1 MGHRA and CDR2 YSYEKL. This CDR3 region has 12 residues. With V trimmed by 1 base and J by 9 bases, 2 bases remained unmatched. The chain's CDR3 is CASSQADRKAFF. In nucleotides, the CDR3 is TGCGCCAGCAGCCAAGCGGACAGGAAAGCTTTCTTT.

The rearrangement links TRBV20-1 to TRBJ1-2, with 7 bases identical to TRBD1. The CDR3 has 11 amino acids. Germline-derived CDR1 and CDR2 are DFQATT and SNEGSKA (reference sequence). The CDR3 spells CRVRQGGGYTF. CDR3 nucleotides: TGCAGGGTGCGACAGGGAGGCGGCTACACCTTC.

The chain recombines TRBV11-2 with TRBJ2-7, with 9 bases fitting TRBD1. The CDR3 covers 18 residues. CDR1 is SGHAT, CDR2 FQNNGV, per germline. After removal of 1 base from V and 0 bases from J, the junction contained 10 bases not matched to a gene. The CDR3 spells CASSLGDRVLAGSYEQYF. The CDR3 DNA is TGTGCCAGCAGCTTAGGGGACAGGGTGCTAGCTGGCTCCTACGAGCAGTACTTC.

This rearrangement joins TRBV6-5 to TRBJ1-2, with TRBD1 matching over 7 bases. The ends lost 6 bases at V and 4 bases at J; junction bases unmatched: 5. CDR1 is MNHEY, CDR2 SVGAGI, per germline. This CDR3 spans 13 amino acids. The CDR3 DNA reads as TGTGCCAGCAGGCCGGGACAGTCCTATGGCTACACCTTC. This codes for CASRPGQSYGYTF.

This chain uses TRBV3-1 (or the pseudogene TRBV3-2) with TRBJ1-2; the D gene is possibly TRBD1 (6 bases). The CDR3 runs to 14 residues. V lost 0 bases and J lost 1, with 6 bases in between. Per germline, CDR1 LGHDT and CDR2 YNNKEL (reference sequence). The CDR3 spells CASSQEGGNYGYTF. The CDR3 DNA reads TGTGCCAGCAGCCAAGAAGGGGGTAACTATGGCTACACCTTC.

The chain couples TRBV29-1 to TRBJ2-5; 12 bases map to TRBD1. CDR1 is SQVTM, CDR2 ANQGSEA, per germline. This CDR3 is built from 14 residues. CDR3 residues: CSTRGTGGAETQYF. CDR3 bases: TGCAGTACCAGGGGGACAGGGGGCGCAGAGACCCAGTACTTC.

The genes are TRBV30 and TRBJ2-7, with D possibly being TRBD1 (6 bases). Germline CDR1 and CDR2: GTSNPN and SVGIG (reference sequence). The germline V and J ends were trimmed by 4 bases and 9 bases, with 13 bases remaining between them. The CDR3 has 11 amino acids. The CDR3 nucleotides are TGTGCCTGGACAAAGGGACAAAGGCAGTACTTC. Amino acids: CAWTKGQRQYF.

The CDR3 DNA sequence: TGTGCCAGCAGCGAGAACACCATATATTTT. Its translation: CASSENTIYF. V usage is TRBV12-3 or TRBV12-4 and J usage is TRBJ1-3; D is uncertain. The germline V and J ends were trimmed by 6 bases and 7 bases, with 4 bases remaining between them. This CDR3 spans 10 amino acids.

The chain recombines TRBV13 with TRBJ2-3; possibly TRBD1 for D (6 bases). In germline, CDR1 is PRHDT, CDR2 FYEKMQ (reference sequence). This CDR3 has 16 amino acids. The V gene lost 3 bases and the J gene lost 2 bases, with 15 bases spanning the gap. In nucleotides, the CDR3 is TGTGCCAGCAGCTTGGGGCACAGGGCCTCCACAGATACGCAGTATTTT. Translation: CASSLGHRASTDTQYF.

The chain has TRBV4-1 and TRBJ1-1; D remains ambiguous. Germline V gene sequence: CDR1 MGHRA, CDR2 YSYEKL. This CDR3 spans 14 amino acids. V was clipped by 1 base and J by 6 bases, with 12 bases between them. Here the CDR3 DNA reads TGCGCCAGCAGCCAAGGTCCTCGGTTCGCTGAAGCTTTCTTT. This gives the protein CASSQGPRFAEAFF.

The gene calls are TRBV6-4 and TRBJ2-4; TRBD1 might be the D (5 bases). The CDR3 is 14 amino acids. The germline V gene has CDR1 MRHNA and CDR2 SNTAGT. The V and J ends lost 6 bases and 8 bases respectively, with 17 bases between them. The chain's CDR3 is CASRGKGLLDIQYF. DNA of the CDR3: TGTGCCAGCAGGGGTAAGGGGCTACTCGACATTCAGTACTTC.

The J gene is TRBJ2-4, the V gene TRBV9, with a tentative D call TRBD1 (7 bases). Looked up from germline, CDR1 is SGDLS and CDR2 is YYNGEE. The V end lost 9 bases, the J end lost 4 bases, and 23 bases lay between the germline ends. The CDR3 totals 16 residues. The CDR3 here is CATLTGSEGGKNIQYF. The CDR3 DNA sequence: TGTGCCACCCTGACAGGGTCGGAGGGTGGAAAAAACATTCAGTACTTC.

Comment on this clone: Other nucleotide sequences from this sample produce the same CDR3. The chain couples TRBV19 to TRBJ2-2; D might be TRBD2 (7 bases). V was clipped by 3 bases and J by 0 bases, with 11 bases between them. The CDR3 has 16 residues. Germline loops: CDR1 LNHDA, CDR2 SQIVND (reference sequence). The CDR3 region has the DNA TGTGCCAGTAGTATTCGAGGGGGGGCGAACACCGGGGAGCTGTTTTTT. Translation gives CASSIRGGANTGELFF.

CDR3 amino acids: CASSLGQMITYEQYF. In nucleotides, the CDR3 is TGTGCCAGCAGCTTAGGTCAGATGATAACCTACGAGCAGTACTTC. The V call is TRBV7-2, the J call TRBJ2-7; D not resolved. Trimming removed 1 base from V and 2 bases from J, with 12 bases in between. From germline, CDR1 is SGHTA and CDR2 FQGNSA. The CDR3 is 15 amino acids.

This chain links TRBV5-6 with TRBJ2-7; perhaps TRBD1 as D (5 bases). V gave up 0 bases and J gave up 6 bases, with 13 bases separating them. Germline-derived CDR1 and CDR2 are SGHDT and YYEEEE. The CDR3 runs 14 residues. CDR3 residues: CASSLGPRGSEQYF. The CDR3 DNA reads TGTGCCAGCAGCTTGGGACCTAGGGGCTCCGAGCAGTACTTC.

This clone was picked up one time. V gene TRBV5-4 combines with J gene TRBJ1-1; the match to TRBD1 covers 8 bases. V was pared by 3 bases and J by 0 bases, with 1 base of the junction left unmatched. Germline-derived CDR1 and CDR2 are SGHNT and YYREEE (reference sequence). The CDR3 length is 14 residues. The CDR3 protein is CASSWDRMNTEAFF. In DNA, the CDR3 is TGTGCCAGCAGCTGGGACAGGATGAACACTGAAGCTTTCTTT.

The J gene is TRBJ1-5, the V gene TRBV12-1. TRBV12-1 is labeled a pseudogene. The CDR3 is made up of 12 amino acids. The CDR3 coding sequence is TGTGCCAGCAGCTGCGACAATCAGCCCCAGCATTTT. Amino acid sequence: CASSCDNQPQHF.

Comments on this clone: The same CDR3 can be traced to other DNA sequences in this sample. This chain links TRBV5-1 with TRBJ2-7; weak D call: TRBD1 (5 bases). In germline, CDR1 is SGHRS, CDR2 YFSETQ. The CDR3 covers 12 residues. Trimming cost V 0 bases and J 4 bases, with 5 bases left between them. This CDR3 is CASSLGQYEQYF. CDR3 sequence (DNA): TGCGCCAGCAGCTTGGGACAGTACGAGCAGTACTTC.

CDR3 coding DNA: TGTGCCAGCAGCCCCCTTATGAGGGAATCGGCCAAAAACATTCAGTACTTC. Protein sequence: CASSPLMRESAKNIQYF. The rearrangement joins TRBV27 to TRBJ2-4, with D maybe TRBD2 (5 bases). Germline V gives CDR1 MNHEY, CDR2 SMNVEV (reference sequence). The CDR3 loop spans 17 amino acids. Trimming cost V 6 bases and J 1 base, with 19 bases left between them.

This chain joins TRBV9 and TRBJ1-1, with 8 bases fitting TRBD1. Per the germline V gene, CDR1 is SGDLS and CDR2 is YYNGEE. The CDR3 extends over 14 amino acids. V trimming: 2 bases; J trimming: 2 bases; junction bases outside the gene matches: 2. CDR3 residues: CASSVTGGNTEAFF. DNA of the CDR3: TGTGCCAGCAGCGTCACAGGGGGTAACACTGAAGCTTTCTTT.

The chain uses TRBV2 and TRBJ2-7, with D possibly matching TRBD2 (7 bases). V dropped 8 bases and J dropped 0 bases, with 14 bases sitting between them. The CDR3 is made up of 14 amino acids. The V gene's germline CDR1 is SNHLY and CDR2 FYNNEI. The CDR3 coding sequence is TGTGCCAGCGGGGGGGGGCGAAGCTCCTACGAGCAGTACTTC. This encodes CASGGGRSSYEQYF.

The J gene is TRBJ2-7, the V gene TRBV5-6; perhaps TRBD2 as D (6 bases). V gave up 0 bases and J gave up 3 bases, with 13 bases separating them. Germline CDR1 reads SGHDT; CDR2 reads YYEEEE. The CDR3 extends over 15 amino acids. The CDR3 DNA follows: TGTGCCAGCAGCTTGGAGGGGACTGGGGACTACGAGCAGTACTTC. This translates into CASSLEGTGDYEQYF.

As DNA, the CDR3 is TGTGCCAGCAGCCCCCTGGCGGAAGCCCTCGAAATCACAGATACGCAGTATTTT. This sequence encodes CASSPLAEALEITDTQYF. The chain has TRBV4-2 and TRBJ2-3; D not certain. This CDR3 is built from 18 residues. With 4 bases removed from V and 2 bases from J, the gap between germline ends came to 22 bases. Germline V CDR1 and CDR2: LGHNA, YNFKEQ.

This clone was counted between two and nine times. The chain is built from TRBV4-2 and TRBJ2-3; TRBD1 matches 7 bases. Germline CDR1 LGHNA, CDR2 YNFKEQ. The CDR3 consists of 15 residues. Trimming removed 0 bases from V and 10 bases from J; junction bases left unmatched: 10. Here the CDR3 reads CASSQDFADRAAQYF. CDR3 coding DNA: TGTGCCAGCAGCCAAGATTTCGCTGACAGGGCGGCGCAGTATTTT.